A single sample gave rise to the 8 T cell receptor beta chains below, sequenced in a study of blood T cell repertoires in COVID-19. Assay used: immunoSEQ multiplex PCR; TCRdb lists only in-frame clones, some missing. The profile shows tens of thousands of clones, around 90% of them singletons. Sequencing used peripheral blood. These receptors all stem from a woman older than 75 with acute or convalescent COVID-19.

J is TRBJ2-1 and V is TRBV9; D is perhaps TRBD2 (5 bases). V lost 2 bases to trimming and J lost 8 bases, with 17 bases between them. Germline CDR1 reads SGDLS; CDR2 reads YYNGEE. This CDR3 is built from 15 residues. The CDR3 region is CASSVGSALPYEQFF. The DNA of the CDR3 is TGTGCCAGCAGCGTGGGTAGCGCCCTGCCCTATGAGCAGTTCTTC.

J is TRBJ2-1 and V is TRBV2; D not certain. The length of the CDR3 is 15 residues. Germline CDR1 and CDR2: SNHLY and FYNNEI. Trimming pared 4 bases from V and 6 bases from J, leaving 16 bases between. The CDR3 DNA reads as TGTGCCAGCAGTGTTCTAGTCATCATCCGCAATGAGCAGTTCTTC. Its translation: CASSVLVIIRNEQFF.

In this sample, this clone turned up a few times. CDR3: CASSLGGGAFF. DNA of the CDR3: TGTGCCAGCAGCTTAGGGGGGGGAGCTTTCTTT. The chain has TRBV11-3 and TRBJ1-1; maybe TRBD1 (5 bases). V was trimmed by 1 base and J by 10 bases, leaving 7 bases between them. This CDR3 has 11 residues. CDR1 and CDR2 (germline): SGHNT, YENEEA.

CDR3: CASSLRLAQGDEQYF. CDR3 DNA: TGCGCCAGCAGCTTGAGGCTAGCCCAAGGCGACGAGCAGTACTTC. The V gene is TRBV5-1, the J gene TRBJ2-7; tentative D call: TRBD2 (5 bases). The germline CDR1 and CDR2 sequences are SGHRS and YFSETQ. The CDR3 has 15 residues. Trimming stripped 1 base from V and 5 bases from J, with 16 bases between.

CDR3 nucleotides: TGCAGCGTTGAAAAACTTGACAGGGGGCTAGGGAATGAGCAGTTCTTC. As protein: CSVEKLDRGLGNEQFF. This sequence joins TRBV29-1 and TRBJ2-1; 10 bases agree with TRBD1. J was trimmed by 7 bases and V by 2 bases; bases with no gene match: 11. Germline values: CDR1 SQVTM, CDR2 ANQGSEA. The CDR3 sequence is 16 residues long.

The chain employs TRBV6-5 and TRBJ1-2; 8 bases fit TRBD1. Trimming at V came to 5 bases and at J to 7 bases, leaving 9 bases not matched to a gene. From germline, CDR1 is MNHEY and CDR2 SVGAGI. The CDR3 extends over 14 amino acids. The CDR3 loop reads CASSQRQGPGGYTF. CDR3 DNA: TGTGCCAGCAGTCAACGACAGGGGCCGGGTGGCTACACCTTC.

J is TRBJ1-2 and V is TRBV7-9; TRBD1 might be the D (6 bases). There are 14 residues in the CDR3. V was clipped by 5 bases and J by 4 bases, with 14 bases between them. Germline-derived CDR1 and CDR2 are SEHNR and FQNEAQ (reference sequence). As DNA, the CDR3 is TGTGCCAGCAGCCCCAGCGAAGGGGGCTATGGCTACACCTTC. It translates to CASSPSEGGYGYTF.

The genes are TRBV7-6 and TRBJ2-1; the match to TRBD2 covers 8 bases. Trimming at V came to 0 bases and at J to 1 base, leaving 5 bases not matched to a gene. Germline V CDR1 and CDR2: SGHVS, FNYEAQ. This CDR3 is 17 amino acids long. The CDR3 sequence: CASSLALGGGSYNEQFF. The CDR3, as DNA: TGTGCCAGCAGCTTAGCGCTGGGCGGGGGGTCCTACAATGAGCAGTTCTTC.